One and the same sample provided the 27 T cell receptor beta chains below, sequenced in a study of T-cell memory formation after mild COVID-19. Via MiXCR, TCRdb re-called the 5' RACE reads, giving one row per CDR3 protein. The table has 350,000 to 450,000 distinct CDR3 sequences, 28% seen once. Material: PBMCs or a T cell subset sorted from them (not recorded which). The source of these receptors is an adult woman who had mild COVID-19 (a few samples of this study predate the infection). Cell type and time point are not known.

This clonotype was picked up a small number of times. The chain combines TRBV6-2 or TRBV6-3 with TRBJ2-5; 10 nucleotides match TRBD2. The CDR3 loop spans 17 amino acids. Germline V gene data show CDR1 as MNHEY and CDR2 as SVGEGT. The junction had 14 bases not matched to a gene; V was cut back by 2 bases and J by 8 bases. The CDR3 protein is CASSYGSVSGRANTQYF. DNA for the CDR3: TGTGCCAGCAGTTACGGTTCGGTGAGCGGGAGGGCCAACACCCAGTACTTC.

V and J are TRBV6-5 and TRBJ2-5, with D tentatively TRBD1 (6 bases). Looked up from germline, CDR1 is MNHEY and CDR2 is SVGAGI. This CDR3 region has 14 residues. V was cut by 4 bases and J by 5 bases, with 14 bases left in between. The CDR3 loop is CASSLPGEMETQYF. CDR3 DNA sequence: TGTGCCAGCAGTTTACCAGGGGAAATGGAGACCCAGTACTTC.

This clonotype was seen only a few times. V gene TRBV7-9 combines with J gene TRBJ2-5; D is unclear. The length of the CDR3 is 13 residues. With 1 base removed from V and 1 base from J, the gap between germline ends came to 4 bases. CDR1 SEHNR and CDR2 FQNEAQ come from the germline V gene (reference sequence). CDR3 in DNA: TGTGCCAGCAGCTTAGAGGTCCAAGAGACCCAGTACTTC. Translated, it gives CASSLEVQETQYF.

The gene calls are TRBV29-1 and TRBJ1-5; D is uncertain. This CDR3 comprises 14 residues. CDR1 and CDR2 (germline): SQVTM, ANQGSEA. Trimming left V 7 bases short and J 4 bases short, with 17 bases between. This CDR3 reads CSAALGVTNQPQHF. CDR3 nucleotides: TGCAGCGCCGCCCTCGGGGTTACAAATCAGCCCCAGCATTTT.

The V and J genes are TRBV9 and TRBJ2-2, with TRBD2 as a possible D gene (6 bases). The CDR3 has 16 residues. V lost 3 bases and J 2 bases, leaving 14 bases between the germline ends. Per the germline V gene, CDR1 is SGDLS and CDR2 is YYNGEE. The CDR3 loop is CASSGRGRGNTGELFF. The CDR3 nucleotides are TGTGCCAGCAGCGGGCGGGGCCGAGGTAACACCGGGGAGCTGTTTTTT.

This clonotype was picked up many times. This rearrangement joins TRBV5-1 to TRBJ2-1; D gene unclear. This CDR3 is 15 amino acids long. V lost 0 bases, J lost 6 bases, and 13 bases lay in between. Germline V gene sequence: CDR1 SGHRS, CDR2 YFSETQ. CDR3 residues: CASSLGSRWGNEQFF. CDR3 coding DNA: TGCGCCAGCAGCTTGGGGTCCCGTTGGGGCAATGAGCAGTTCTTC.

The chain couples TRBV29-1 to TRBJ2-1; D possibly corresponds to TRBD2 (6 bases). Deletions cut 7 bases from V and 8 bases from J, with 15 bases between. Germline V gives CDR1 SQVTM, CDR2 ANQGSEA. CDR3 length equals 12 residues. CDR3 DNA: TGCAGCGCCGGGGCGGGGAGCGATGAGCAGTTCTTC. Amino acid sequence: CSAGAGSDEQFF.

This clonotype was counted only a few times. The chain carries TRBV6-2 or TRBV6-3 and TRBJ1-5; 7 bases match TRBD1. Germline V CDR1 and CDR2: MNHEY, SVGEGT. The CDR3 spans 16 residues. Unmatched junction bases numbered 5, after V lost 0 bases and J lost 3 bases. CDR3: CASSYSATGPNQPQHF. DNA of the CDR3: TGTGCCAGCAGTTACTCGGCGACAGGGCCCAATCAGCCCCAGCATTTT.

CDR3 residues: CSVVPRGLAGLGEQFF. CDR3 in DNA: TGCAGCGTTGTCCCGAGGGGACTAGCGGGCTTGGGTGAGCAGTTCTTC. The gene calls are TRBV29-1 and TRBJ2-1, with 12 bases aligning to TRBD2. Germline loops: CDR1 SQVTM, CDR2 ANQGSEA. The CDR3 spans 16 residues. After removal of 4 bases from V and 9 bases from J, the junction contained 13 bases not matched to a gene.

The rearrangement links TRBV7-2 to TRBJ2-2, with unresolved D. The CDR3 sequence is 16 residues long. Germline V lookup: CDR1 SGHTA, CDR2 FQGNSA. Trimming removed 0 bases from V and 1 base from J, with 9 bases in between. This chain's CDR3 is CASSLAGSLNTGELFF. The CDR3 DNA is TGTGCCAGCAGCTTAGCCGGGTCTTTGAACACCGGGGAGCTGTTTTTT.

J is TRBJ2-7 and V is TRBV29-1, with D possibly called TRBD1 or TRBD2 (7 bases each). This CDR3 spans 14 amino acids. The germline V gene encodes CDR1 SQVTM and CDR2 ANQGSEA. V was pared by 7 bases and J by 6 bases, with 22 bases between. CDR3 coding DNA: TGCAGCGCGATCTCAGGGAGGGGGCCGGGCGAGCAGTACTTC. It encodes CSAISGRGPGEQYF.

This sequence joins TRBV6-2 or TRBV6-3 and TRBJ1-1, with 7 positions matching TRBD1. CDR3 length: 15 residues. The V gene end was trimmed by 3 bases and the J gene end by 2 bases; junction bases not matched to a gene: 6. CDR1 is MNHEY, CDR2 SVGEGT, per germline. DNA for the CDR3: TGTGCCAGCAGTTATCGATGGACAGGAAACACTGAAGCTTTCTTT. Its protein is CASSYRWTGNTEAFF.

This clonotype was counted once. The chain employs TRBV15 and TRBJ1-1, with D unclear. Trimming pared 0 bases from V and 0 bases from J, leaving 5 bases between. The CDR3 is made up of 14 amino acids. Germline V gives CDR1 LNHNV, CDR2 YYDKDF (reference sequence). The CDR3 bases are TGTGCCACCAGCAGAGATGGCATGAACACTGAAGCTTTCTTT. It specifies CATSRDGMNTEAFF.

In this sample, this clonotype turned up once. V gene TRBV11-1 combines with J gene TRBJ2-1; 8 bases are a match to TRBD2. Germline V gene lookup returns CDR1 SGHAT and CDR2 FQDESV (reference sequence). This CDR3 comprises 15 residues. V lost 2 bases, J lost 3 bases, and 3 bases stayed unmatched. The chain's CDR3 is CASSLSGSGYNEQFF. CDR3 bases: TGTGCCAGCAGCTTAAGCGGGAGTGGCTACAATGAGCAGTTCTTC.

The V and J genes are TRBV2 and TRBJ1-2; D is perhaps TRBD1 (5 bases). Trimming pared 6 bases from V and 0 bases from J, leaving 14 bases between. The CDR3 spans 15 residues. Germline V lookup: CDR1 SNHLY, CDR2 FYNNEI. Here the CDR3 reads CASRAEQGANYGYTF. CDR3 nucleotides: TGTGCCAGCAGAGCGGAGCAGGGCGCTAACTATGGCTACACCTTC.

Written as DNA, the CDR3 is TGCAGTGCTCCGGGACTGGGCTCCTATAATTCACCCCTCCACTTT. The encoded protein is CSAPGLGSYNSPLHF. The rearrangement links TRBV20-1 to TRBJ1-6; D is perhaps TRBD1 (5 bases). The germline V and J ends were trimmed by 5 bases and 0 bases, with 11 bases remaining between them. The CDR3 spans 15 residues. CDR1 DFQATT and CDR2 SNEGSKA come from the germline V gene (reference sequence).

This clonotype was counted only a few times. V is TRBV7-6 and J is TRBJ2-5, with D possibly being TRBD1 (5 bases). CDR1 and CDR2 from the germline V gene are SGHVS and FNYEAQ. The CDR3 is made up of 14 amino acids. The V end was cut by 3 bases, the J end by 1 base, with 9 bases between. The CDR3 protein is CASSLDTIQETQYF. CDR3 coding DNA: TGTGCCAGCAGCTTGGACACCATCCAAGAGACCCAGTACTTC.

This chain uses TRBV12-3 or TRBV12-4 with TRBJ1-1; D is ambiguous. With 3 bases removed from V and 0 bases from J, the gap between germline ends came to 8 bases. CDR3 size: 14 residues. The CDR3 loop reads CASSLAPMNTEAFF. The CDR3 coding sequence is TGTGCCAGCAGTTTGGCACCCATGAACACTGAAGCTTTCTTT.

This clonotype was observed a few times. This chain joins TRBV5-1 and TRBJ2-1; 11 bases are shared with TRBD1. From germline, CDR1 is SGHRS and CDR2 YFSETQ. There are 14 residues in the CDR3. V was clipped by 0 bases and J by 8 bases; unmatched bases: 1. Here the CDR3 reads CASSLEGQGDEQFF. In nucleotides, the CDR3 is TGCGCCAGCAGCTTGGAGGGACAGGGGGATGAGCAGTTCTTC. The whole variable domain, filled in from reference TRBV5-1 and TRBJ2-1, reads KAGVTQTPRYLIKTRGQQVTLSCSPISGHRSVSWYQQTPGQGLQFLFEYFSETQRNKGNFPGRFSGRQFSNSRSEMNVSTLELGDSALYLCASSLEGQGDEQFFGPGTRLTVL.

This clonotype has a handful of counts. The chain joins TRBV5-1 to TRBJ2-4, with TRBD1 matching 7 bases. CDR1 and CDR2 (germline): SGHRS, YFSETQ. V dropped 0 bases and J dropped 7; count of bases not matched to a gene: 16. This CDR3 is 18 amino acids long. The CDR3 DNA reads as TGCGCCAGCAGCTTGGAGGTAACAGGGGATGACGGGTTGAACATTCAGTACTTC. It translates to CASSLEVTGDDGLNIQYF. The full variable domain, completed using reference TRBV5-1 and TRBJ2-4, is KAGVTQTPRYLIKTRGQQVTLSCSPISGHRSVSWYQQTPGQGLQFLFEYFSETQRNKGNFPGRFSGRQFSNSRSEMNVSTLELGDSALYLCASSLEVTGDDGLNIQYFGAGTRLSVL.

This sequence joins TRBV7-2 and TRBJ2-3; 11 bases are a match to TRBD2. CDR1 is SGHTA and CDR2 is FQGNSA in the germline V gene. J gave up 3 bases and V 3 bases, and 8 bases lay outside the gene matches. This CDR3 region has 17 residues. The CDR3 here is CASSFIAGGPGTDTQYF. The DNA for the CDR3 is TGTGCCAGCAGCTTTATAGCGGGGGGGCCAGGTACAGATACGCAGTATTTT.

The chain links TRBV2 to TRBJ2-1; 9 positions agree with TRBD1. The CDR3 totals 16 residues. With V trimmed by 8 bases and J by 1 base, 9 bases remained unmatched. The germline CDR1 and CDR2 sequences are SNHLY and FYNNEI. As DNA, the CDR3 is TGTGCCAGCGGCTTAACAGGGGGCCTATCCTACAATGAGCAGTTCTTC. Protein: CASGLTGGLSYNEQFF.

For this clonotype: One junction end disagrees with the germline gene, perhaps due to a read error. V gene TRBV5-1 combines with J gene TRBJ1-5; TRBD1 is a possible D gene (6 bases). The germline V gene encodes CDR1 SGHRS and CDR2 YFSETQ. CDR3 size: 14 residues. CDR3 amino acids: CASSLEPGQGLHYF. Here the CDR3 DNA reads TGCGCCAGCAGCTTGGAACCCGGGCAGGGGCTGCATTATTTT.

This clonotype has only a few counts. V and J are TRBV5-6 and TRBJ2-6, with 7 bases lining up with TRBD1. This CDR3 has 18 residues. With V trimmed by 4 bases and J by 0 bases, 10 bases remained unmatched. CDR1 and CDR2 from the germline V gene are SGHDT and YYEEEE. CDR3 sequence (DNA): TGTGCCAGCAGCCACGGGACAGAGCTTCACTCTGGGGCCAACGTCCTGACTTTC. This gives the protein CASSHGTELHSGANVLTF.

The CDR3 DNA is TGTGCCACCAGCCCATTCGGCGAAAAGATCAATGAAAAACTGTTTTTT. Translation gives CATSPFGEKINEKLFF. The V and J genes are TRBV15 and TRBJ1-4; D is unclear. The germline CDR1 and CDR2 sequences are LNHNV and YYDKDF (reference sequence). The CDR3 has 16 residues. Trimming pared 5 bases from V and 5 bases from J, leaving 18 bases between.

A few counts support this clonotype. The J gene is TRBJ2-5, the V gene TRBV4-2, with 8 bases aligning to TRBD2. Per germline, CDR1 LGHNA and CDR2 YNFKEQ. V dropped 0 bases and J dropped 5; count of bases not matched to a gene: 5. The CDR3 consists of 15 residues. CDR3 region: CASSQDSREVETQYF. The CDR3 nucleotides are TGTGCCAGCAGCCAAGACTCGCGGGAGGTGGAGACCCAGTACTTC.

The J gene is TRBJ1-1, the V gene TRBV29-1, with D perhaps matching TRBD1 (5 bases). CDR1 SQVTM and CDR2 ANQGSEA come from the germline V gene. The CDR3 extends over 12 amino acids. Trimming removed 3 bases from V and 3 bases from J, with 8 bases in between. This chain's CDR3 is CSVDGDHTEAFF. The CDR3 coding sequence is TGCAGCGTTGACGGGGACCACACTGAAGCTTTCTTT. The whole variable domain, remainder taken from reference TRBV29-1 and TRBJ1-1, is SAVISQKPSRDICQRGTSLTIQCQVDSQVTMMFWYRQQPGQSLTLIATANQGSEATYESGFVIDKFPISRPNLTFSTLTVSNMSPEDSSIYLCSVDGDHTEAFFGQGTRLTVV.